A single sample gave rise to the 17 T cell receptor beta chains below, sequenced in a study of Graves' ophthalmopathy and Graves' hyperthyroidism. RNA transcripts served as template for amplifying TCR beta CDR3 sequences. HTBI-primed RT-PCR formed the first round, and a multiplex PCR formed the second. TCRdb analysed the multiplex PCR reads with MiXCR anew, one entry per CDR3 protein. The sample records approximately 700,000 distinct CDR3 sequences, around 40% being singletons. Material for sequencing was peripheral blood. These receptors were obtained from an adult man with Graves' ophthalmopathy.

With regard to this clonotype: A read error may produce the germline difference seen at one junction end. The chain links TRBV10-3 to TRBJ1-1; D gene uncertain. The CDR3 length is 14 residues. Germline CDR1 reads ENHRY; CDR2 reads SYGVKD. CDR3 sequence: CASSYGGRNTEAFF. DNA of the CDR3: TGTGCCAGCAGTTACGGCGGACGGAACACTGAAGCTTTCTTT.

This clonotype was counted a few times. This sequence joins TRBV20-1 and TRBJ1-4; D gene uncertain. The CDR3 totals 12 residues. CDR1 is DFQATT and CDR2 is SNEGSKA in the germline V gene (reference sequence). V dropped 3 bases and J dropped 8 bases, with 10 bases sitting between them. The CDR3 loop is CSARGLLEKLFF. For the CDR3, the DNA is TGCAGTGCTAGGGGATTATTGGAAAAACTGTTTTTT.

The V call is TRBV29-1, the J call TRBJ1-1; 9 bases match TRBD1. This CDR3 has 14 amino acids. V was pared by 5 bases and J by 6 bases, with 10 bases of the junction left unmatched. Germline loops: CDR1 SQVTM, CDR2 ANQGSEA. The CDR3 here is CSVRTGTGFSEAFF. CDR3 nucleotides: TGCAGCGTTCGTACCGGGACAGGGTTTTCTGAAGCTTTCTTT.

The chain carries TRBV20-1 and TRBJ2-7, with 7 bases aligning to TRBD1. This CDR3 is built from 15 residues. In germline, CDR1 is DFQATT, CDR2 SNEGSKA (reference sequence). V lost 6 bases to trimming and J lost 0 bases; unmatched junction nucleotides: 11. The CDR3 loop reads CSAPDPGQSSYEQYF. The CDR3 DNA reads TGCAGTGCCCCCGACCCGGGACAGAGCTCCTACGAGCAGTACTTC.

This clonotype was counted at least ten times. In nucleotides, the CDR3 is TGTGCCAGCAGTAAAACCCCAGTGGGGTTGGACGGCGGCGGCGGCTACACCTTC. Translating it yields CASSKTPVGLDGGGGYTF. This chain links TRBV7-8 with TRBJ1-2; D not certain. The germline V gene has CDR1 SGHVS and CDR2 FQNEAQ. Trimming removed 6 bases at V and 8 bases at J, with 31 bases between. CDR3 length: 18 amino acids. The full variable domain, with the rest looked up from reference TRBV7-8 and TRBJ1-2, is GAGVSQSPRYKVAKRGQDVALRCDPISGHVSLFWYQQALGQGPEFLTYFQNEAQLDKSGLPSDRFFAERPEGSVSTLKIQRTQQEDSAVYLCASSKTPVGLDGGGGYTFGSGTRLTVV.

This clonotype appeared many times. The genes are TRBV10-2 and TRBJ2-3, with 7 positions matching TRBD2. Trimming cost V 10 bases and J 3 bases; bases outside gene matches: 7. Per the germline V gene, CDR1 is WSHSY and CDR2 is SAAADI. The CDR3 totals 13 residues. The CDR3 region is CATRPGGTDTQYF. For the CDR3, the DNA is TGCGCCACCCGGCCCGGGGGGACAGATACGCAGTATTTT.

The chain recombines TRBV7-9 with TRBJ2-2, with a tentative D call TRBD2 (5 bases). The germline V gene encodes CDR1 SEHNR and CDR2 FQNEAQ (reference sequence). Trimming stripped 1 base from V and 4 bases from J, with 25 bases between. The length of the CDR3 is 20 residues. This chain's CDR3 is CASSLGYSRVSTGTTGELFF. The CDR3 DNA reads as TGTGCCAGCAGCTTAGGATACTCGCGGGTCTCCACGGGAACCACCGGGGAGCTGTTTTTT.

Many counts were recorded for this clonotype. V gene TRBV5-4 combines with J gene TRBJ1-2; tentatively, D is TRBD1 (5 bases). Germline assignment: CDR1 SGHNT and CDR2 YYREEE (reference sequence). Trimming shortened V by 4 bases and J by 5 bases, and 12 bases separated the two germline ends. The CDR3 sequence is 13 residues long. CDR3 sequence reads: CASSRDRPYGYTF. The CDR3 DNA reads as TGTGCCAGCAGCCGCGACAGACCTTATGGCTACACCTTC.

In regard to this clonotype: This may arise from a read error, as a much more abundant clone is one base away. J is TRBJ1-5 and V is TRBV25-1; a weak D match, TRBD1 (5 bases). The CDR3 totals 16 residues. Germline lookup yields CDR1 MGHDK and CDR2 SYGVNS. CDR3 loop: CASSELAGKSNQSQHF. Here the CDR3 DNA reads TGTGCCAGCAGTGAATTGGCAGGGAAAAGCAATCAGTCCCAGCATTTT.

The chain is built from TRBV6-5 and TRBJ1-1; TRBD1 matches at 7 bases. From germline, CDR1 is MNHEY and CDR2 SVGAGI. CDR3 size: 13 residues. The J segment lost 4 bases and the V segment lost 6 bases, leaving 5 bases of the junction unmatched. CDR3 in amino acids: CASRRSGGTEAFF. For the CDR3, the DNA is TGTGCCAGCAGGCGCTCAGGGGGCACTGAAGCTTTCTTT.

This clonotype was counted many times. The chain recombines TRBV7-2 with TRBJ1-2; possibly TRBD1 for D (6 bases). Trimming pared 5 bases from V and 6 bases from J, leaving 13 bases between. Germline V gives CDR1 SGHTA, CDR2 FQGNSA. The CDR3 spans 13 residues. This CDR3 reads CASSPTGIHGYTF. The DNA of the CDR3 is TGTGCCAGCAGCCCCACAGGGATCCATGGCTACACCTTC. The whole variable domain, remainder taken from reference TRBV7-2 and TRBJ1-2, is GAGVSQSPSNKVTEKGKDVELRCDPISGHTALYWYRQSLGQGLEFLIYFQGNSAPDKSGLPSDRFSAERTGGSVSTLTIQRTQQEDSAVYLCASSPTGIHGYTFGSGTRLTVV.

There are a few counts of this clonotype. V and J are TRBV10-3 and TRBJ2-5; maybe TRBD1 (6 bases). Germline values: CDR1 ENHRY, CDR2 SYGVKD. V gave up 10 bases and J gave up 0 bases, with 24 bases separating them. The CDR3 loop spans 17 amino acids. The CDR3: CASREQGIEVDQETQYF. CDR3 nucleotide sequence: TGTGCCAGCCGGGAACAGGGTATCGAGGTGGACCAAGAGACCCAGTACTTC.

This chain uses TRBV25-1 with TRBJ1-3; 8 positions match TRBD1. The trim removed 8 bases at V and 8 bases at J, leaving 8 bases unmatched. Germline-derived CDR1 and CDR2 are MGHDK and SYGVNS. The CDR3 length is 13 residues. CDR3 protein: CASSRGQGDTIYF. CDR3 DNA sequence: TGTGCCAGCTCACGAGGACAGGGTGACACCATATATTTT. The full variable domain, in which reference TRBV25-1 and TRBJ1-3 provide the parts outside the CDR3, is EADIYQTPRYLVIGTGKKITLECSQTMGHDKMYWYQQDPGMELHLIHYSYGVNSTEKGDLSSESTVSRIRTEHFPLTLESARPSHTSQYLCASSRGQGDTIYFGEGSWLTVV.

V is TRBV2 and J is TRBJ1-1; D is possibly TRBD1 (6 bases). V lost 5 bases, J lost 5 bases, and 12 bases lay in between. Looked up from germline, CDR1 is SNHLY and CDR2 is FYNNEI. This CDR3 comprises 13 residues. Here the CDR3 DNA reads TGTGCCAGCAGTAGGTCAAGGGGGACTGAAGCTTTCTTT. Translated, it gives CASSRSRGTEAFF. Filled out from reference TRBV2 and TRBJ1-1, the complete variable domain reads EPEVTQTPSHQVTQMGQEVILRCVPISNHLYFYWYRQILGQKVEFLVSFYNNEISEKSEIFDDQFSVERPDGSNFTLKIRSTKLEDSAMYFCASSRSRGTEAFFGQGTRLTVV.

This clonotype appeared many times. V usage is TRBV7-9 and J usage is TRBJ1-3; 10 bases agree with TRBD1. The CDR3 has 16 residues. The junction had 10 bases not matched to a gene; V was cut back by 4 bases and J by 7 bases. CDR1 SEHNR and CDR2 FQNEAQ come from the germline V gene (reference sequence). CDR3 region: CASSSVGQGLGNTIYF. The DNA of the CDR3 is TGTGCCAGCAGCTCCGTGGGACAGGGGTTAGGCAACACCATATATTTT. The entire variable domain, with the rest obtained from reference TRBV7-9 and TRBJ1-3, is as follows: DTGVSQNPRHKITKRGQNVTFRCDPISEHNRLYWYRQTLGQGPEFLTYFQNEAQLEKSRLLSDRFSAERPKGSFSTLEIQRTEQGDSAMYLCASSSVGQGLGNTIYFGEGSWLTVV.

This clonotype was counted ten times or more. This chain links TRBV7-3 with TRBJ2-7; tentative D call: TRBD2 (5 bases). The CDR3 runs 15 residues. Deletions cut 2 bases from V and 6 bases from J, with 17 bases between. Germline V gives CDR1 SGHTA, CDR2 FQGTGA. In nucleotides, the CDR3 is TGTGCCAGCAGCTTAGTAGGAGGTTCGCCTCGCGAGCAGTACTTC. As protein: CASSLVGGSPREQYF.

This chain uses TRBV7-3 with TRBJ2-2, with D unclear. The germline gives CDR1 SGHTA, CDR2 FQGTGA. Deletions cut 1 base from V and 4 bases from J, with 4 bases between. This CDR3 is 13 amino acids long. CDR3 bases: TGTGCCAGCAGCTTAATGGTCACCGGGGAGCTGTTTTTT. Translation gives CASSLMVTGELFF.